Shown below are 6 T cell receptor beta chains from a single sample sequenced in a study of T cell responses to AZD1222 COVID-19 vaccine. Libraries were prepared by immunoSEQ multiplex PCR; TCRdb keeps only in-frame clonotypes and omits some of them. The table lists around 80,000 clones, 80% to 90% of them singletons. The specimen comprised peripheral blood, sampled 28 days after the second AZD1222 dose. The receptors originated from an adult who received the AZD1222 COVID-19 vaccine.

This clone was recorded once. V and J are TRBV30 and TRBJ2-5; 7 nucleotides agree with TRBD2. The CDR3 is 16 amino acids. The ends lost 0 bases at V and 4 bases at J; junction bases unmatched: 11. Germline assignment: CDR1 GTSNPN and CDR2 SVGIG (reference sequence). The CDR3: CAWSVRERDHGETQYF. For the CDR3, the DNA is TGTGCCTGGAGTGTACGGGAGCGGGATCATGGAGAGACCCAGTACTTC.

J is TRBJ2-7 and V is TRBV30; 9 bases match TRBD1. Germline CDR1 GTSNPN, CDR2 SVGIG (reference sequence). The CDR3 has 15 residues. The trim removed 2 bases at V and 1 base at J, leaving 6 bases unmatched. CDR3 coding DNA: TGTGCCTGGAGTAAACCGGGACAGGGATCCTACGAGCAGTACTTC. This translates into CAWSKPGQGSYEQYF.

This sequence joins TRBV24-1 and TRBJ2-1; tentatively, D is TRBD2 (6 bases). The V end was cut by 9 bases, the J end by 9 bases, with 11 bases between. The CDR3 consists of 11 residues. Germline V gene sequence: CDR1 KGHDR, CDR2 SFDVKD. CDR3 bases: TGTGCCACCCGGGGGAGAGGTGAGCAGTTCTTC. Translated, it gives CATRGRGEQFF.

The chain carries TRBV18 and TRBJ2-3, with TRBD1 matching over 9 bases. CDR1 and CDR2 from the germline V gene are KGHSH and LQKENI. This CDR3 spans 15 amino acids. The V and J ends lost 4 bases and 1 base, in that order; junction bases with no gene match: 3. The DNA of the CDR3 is TGTGCCAGCTCACGACGGGACAGGGGCACAGATACGCAGTATTTT. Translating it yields CASSRRDRGTDTQYF.

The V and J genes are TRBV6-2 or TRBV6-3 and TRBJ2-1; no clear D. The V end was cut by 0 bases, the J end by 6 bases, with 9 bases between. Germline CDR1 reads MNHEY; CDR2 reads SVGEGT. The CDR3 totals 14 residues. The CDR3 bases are TGTGCCAGCAGTTACTCTCGGCTAGTCAATGAGCAGTTCTTC. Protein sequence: CASSYSRLVNEQFF.

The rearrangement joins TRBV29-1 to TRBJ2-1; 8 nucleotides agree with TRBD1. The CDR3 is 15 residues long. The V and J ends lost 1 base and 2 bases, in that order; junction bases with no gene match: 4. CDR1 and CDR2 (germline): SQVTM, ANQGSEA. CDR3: CSVEATGDTYNEQFF. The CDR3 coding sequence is TGCAGCGTTGAAGCGACAGGGGATACCTACAATGAGCAGTTCTTC.